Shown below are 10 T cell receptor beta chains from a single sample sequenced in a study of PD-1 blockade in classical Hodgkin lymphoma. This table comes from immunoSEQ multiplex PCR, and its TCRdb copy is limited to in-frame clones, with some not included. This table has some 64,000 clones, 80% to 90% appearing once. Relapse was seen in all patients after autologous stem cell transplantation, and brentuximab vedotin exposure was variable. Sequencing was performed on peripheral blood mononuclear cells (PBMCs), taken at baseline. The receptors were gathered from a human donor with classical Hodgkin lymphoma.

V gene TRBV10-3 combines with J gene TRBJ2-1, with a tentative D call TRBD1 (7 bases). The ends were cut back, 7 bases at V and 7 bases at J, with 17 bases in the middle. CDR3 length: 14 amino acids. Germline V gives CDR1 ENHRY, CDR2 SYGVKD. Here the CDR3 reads CAIKPGQTRNEQFF. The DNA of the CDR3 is TGTGCCATCAAGCCGGGACAGACTAGGAATGAGCAGTTCTTC.

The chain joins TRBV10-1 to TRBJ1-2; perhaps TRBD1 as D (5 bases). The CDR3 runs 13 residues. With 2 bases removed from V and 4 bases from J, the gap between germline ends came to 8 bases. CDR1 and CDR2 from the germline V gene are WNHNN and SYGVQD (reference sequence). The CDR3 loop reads CASSEAGTYGYTF. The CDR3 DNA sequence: TGCGCCAGCAGTGAGGCAGGGACCTATGGCTACACCTTC.

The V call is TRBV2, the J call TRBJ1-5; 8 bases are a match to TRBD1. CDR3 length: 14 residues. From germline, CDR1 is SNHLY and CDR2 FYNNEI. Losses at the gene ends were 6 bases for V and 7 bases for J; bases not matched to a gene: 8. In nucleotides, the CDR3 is TGTGCCAGCAGGGGAGACAGGGGCGGGCAGCCCCAGCATTTT. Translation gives CASRGDRGGQPQHF.

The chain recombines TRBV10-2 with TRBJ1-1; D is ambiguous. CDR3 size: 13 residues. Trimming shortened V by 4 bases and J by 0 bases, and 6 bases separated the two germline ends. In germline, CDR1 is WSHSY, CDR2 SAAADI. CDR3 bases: TGCGCCAGCAGTGGGCCTTTGAACACTGAAGCTTTCTTT. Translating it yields CASSGPLNTEAFF.

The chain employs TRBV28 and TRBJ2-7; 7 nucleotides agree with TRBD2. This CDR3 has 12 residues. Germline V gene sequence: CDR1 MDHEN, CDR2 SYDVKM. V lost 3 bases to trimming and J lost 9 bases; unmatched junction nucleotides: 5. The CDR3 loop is CASSFPSGGQYF. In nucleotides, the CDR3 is TGTGCCAGCAGTTTCCCATCGGGAGGGCAGTACTTC.

The CDR3 loop reads CSVGVQGSGANVLTF. The DNA for the CDR3 is TGCAGCGTTGGGGTACAGGGCTCTGGGGCCAACGTCCTGACTTTC. The chain is built from TRBV29-1 and TRBJ2-6; D might be TRBD1 (6 bases). Germline-derived CDR1 and CDR2 are SQVTM and ANQGSEA. The V and J ends lost 4 bases and 0 bases respectively, with 10 bases between them. The CDR3 totals 15 residues.

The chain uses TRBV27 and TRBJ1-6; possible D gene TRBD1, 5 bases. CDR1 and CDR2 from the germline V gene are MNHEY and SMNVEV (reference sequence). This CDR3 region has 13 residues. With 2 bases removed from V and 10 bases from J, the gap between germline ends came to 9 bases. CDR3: CASSLGGISPLHF. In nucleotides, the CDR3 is TGTGCCAGCAGTTTAGGGGGGATCTCACCCCTCCACTTT.

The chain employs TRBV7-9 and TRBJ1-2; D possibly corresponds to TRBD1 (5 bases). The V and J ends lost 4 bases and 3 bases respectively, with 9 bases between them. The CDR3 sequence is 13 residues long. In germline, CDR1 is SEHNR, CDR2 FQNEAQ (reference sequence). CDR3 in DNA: TGTGCCAGCAGCTGGGACGGATACTATGGCTACACCTTC. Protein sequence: CASSWDGYYGYTF.

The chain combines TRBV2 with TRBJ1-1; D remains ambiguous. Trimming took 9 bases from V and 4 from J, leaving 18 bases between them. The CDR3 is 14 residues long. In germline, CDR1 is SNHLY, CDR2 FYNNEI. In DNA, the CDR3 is TGTGCCAGTACCTTGGCGGAGATGAGCACTGAAGCTTTCTTT. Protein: CASTLAEMSTEAFF.

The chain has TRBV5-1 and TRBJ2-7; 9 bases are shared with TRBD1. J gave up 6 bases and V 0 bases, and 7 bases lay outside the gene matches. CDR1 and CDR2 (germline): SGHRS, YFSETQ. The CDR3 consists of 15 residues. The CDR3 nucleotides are TGCGCCAGCAGCTTGGCGGGGACAGGGTTAAGCGAGCAGTACTTC. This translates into CASSLAGTGLSEQYF.